This T cell receptor beta chain derives from a study of blood T cell repertoires in COVID-19. Study background: The United States, Italy and Spain supplied acute and convalescent COVID-19 samples. Nucleic acid was either cDNA or gDNA, and it came from T cells, B-cell-depleted T cells, or PBMCs.

Here immunoSEQ multiplex PCR was the method, and the copy in TCRdb shows in-frame clones only, minus some. This repertoire shows approximately 300,000 clones, approximately 83% found once; its top ten account for about 4.1%. This clone was counted a single time. Enrollees, about 18 to 89 years old, lived in 24 US areas. V was pared by 8 bases and J by 4 bases, with 15 bases between. This CDR3 has 14 amino acids. CDR1 and CDR2 (germline): MNHEY, SMNVEV (reference sequence). The chain recombines TRBV27 with TRBJ1-5; D is uncertain. The source is a woman in her 30s who had recovered from COVID-19. The sequenced material came from PBMCs or T cells enriched from blood (not recorded which). DNA of the CDR3: TGTGCCAGCCCCCTTACCGAGGGAAATCAGCCCCAGCATTTT. Its protein product is CASPLTEGNQPQHF.